The 22 T cell receptor beta chains below come from one sample, sequenced in a study of shared clonotypes between healthy human individuals. CD45RO-negative, CCR7-positively selected cells formed the naive CD8 fraction, excluding terminally differentiated effector memory CD45RA+ cells. The table came from immunoSEQ multiplex PCR; TCRdb's copy has only in-frame clones and leaves some out. The sample lists about 2.1 million clones, 93% occurring once. The sample was naive CD8+ T cells from PBMCs. The receptors were gathered from a man between 18 and 29 years old in good health. Some clones in this sample may be carry-over from other donors' samples.

The chain couples TRBV2 to TRBJ1-3, with D unresolved. CDR1 is SNHLY, CDR2 FYNNEI, per germline. This CDR3 has 15 amino acids. V was shortened by 5 bases and J by 2 bases, with 13 bases between the two germline ends. DNA of the CDR3: TGTGCCAGCAGTCGGGGTGGAGGCGCTGGAAACACCATATATTTT. It specifies CASSRGGGAGNTIYF.

The chain couples TRBV15 to TRBJ2-1, with a tentative D call TRBD2 (5 bases). The germline CDR1 and CDR2 sequences are LNHNV and YYDKDF (reference sequence). The CDR3 has 14 amino acids. V gave up 3 bases and J gave up 4 bases, with 10 bases separating them. The CDR3 spells CATSRLGLYNEQFF. DNA for the CDR3: TGTGCCACCAGCAGGTTAGGACTGTACAATGAGCAGTTCTTC.

J is TRBJ1-1 and V is TRBV28, with a tentative D call TRBD1 (6 bases). CDR3 length: 15 residues. V lost 7 bases and J 5 bases, leaving 20 bases between the germline ends. CDR1 and CDR2 from the germline V gene are MDHEN and SYDVKM. DNA of the CDR3: TGTGCCAGCACTATAATGGCCGGGGGCGGGACTGAAGCTTTCTTT. Protein product: CASTIMAGGGTEAFF.

The chain couples TRBV6-1 to TRBJ2-7; TRBD2 might be the D (6 bases). Germline CDR1 MNHNS, CDR2 SASEGT. The ends were cut back, 6 bases at V and 3 bases at J, with 15 bases in the middle. The CDR3 sequence is 14 residues long. The CDR3: CASRGQAGYYEQYF. The CDR3 DNA sequence: TGTGCCAGCAGAGGTCAGGCGGGGTACTACGAGCAGTACTTC.

A remark on this clone: Other DNA sequences in this specimen translate into the identical CDR3. This chain joins TRBV29-1 and TRBJ2-7; 8 nucleotides align to TRBD1. The CDR3 is 12 residues long. From germline, CDR1 is SQVTM and CDR2 ANQGSEA. The ends lost 6 bases at V and 4 bases at J; junction bases unmatched: 5. The CDR3 coding sequence is TGCAGCGTCGGGACAGGTCCGTACGAGCAGTACTTC. This codes for CSVGTGPYEQYF.

This sequence joins TRBV27 and TRBJ2-7; TRBD2 matches 8 bases. Germline loops: CDR1 MNHEY, CDR2 SMNVEV (reference sequence). The CDR3 spans 14 residues. V was pared by 8 bases and J by 3 bases, with 9 bases of the junction left unmatched. The CDR3, as DNA: TGTGCCAGCTCCTCCGGGACTAGAGTCTACGAGCAGTACTTC. Its translation: CASSSGTRVYEQYF.

V usage is TRBV5-4 and J usage is TRBJ2-1, with a tentative D call TRBD2 (5 bases). V was shortened by 6 bases and J by 5 bases, with 30 bases between the two germline ends. There are 19 residues in the CDR3. CDR1 is SGHNT, CDR2 YYREEE, per germline (reference sequence). The CDR3 is CASTREPRLSGGPNNEQFF. DNA for the CDR3: TGTGCCAGCACACGCGAACCTCGGCTTAGTGGAGGCCCTAACAATGAGCAGTTCTTC.

This rearrangement joins TRBV7-9 to TRBJ2-1; 8 bases map to TRBD1. The ends lost 1 base at V and 7 bases at J; junction bases unmatched: 3. The CDR3 length is 14 residues. CDR1 is SEHNR and CDR2 is FQNEAQ in the germline V gene (reference sequence). This CDR3 reads CASSLGTGWNEQFF. As DNA, the CDR3 is TGTGCCAGCAGCTTAGGGACAGGGTGGAATGAGCAGTTCTTC.

V and J are TRBV7-8 and TRBJ2-7, with D possibly TRBD1 on 5 matching bases. Germline CDR1 is SGHVS and CDR2 is FQNEAQ. Between the trimmed V and J ends, which lost 2 bases and 5 bases, there was a span of 10 bases. This CDR3 is 13 amino acids long. The CDR3 loop reads CASSLRQRHEQYF. The CDR3 DNA reads as TGTGCCAGCAGCTTACGACAGAGACACGAGCAGTACTTC.

The chain combines TRBV7-9 with TRBJ1-2; the D is unclear. Germline-derived CDR1 and CDR2 are SEHNR and FQNEAQ (reference sequence). V was pared by 5 bases and J by 8 bases, with 18 bases between. The CDR3 runs 14 residues. This CDR3 reads CASSQLYLGGGYTF. CDR3 bases: TGTGCCAGCAGCCAACTGTACCTAGGAGGGGGCTACACCTTC.

V is TRBV2 and J is TRBJ2-3; the D gene is possibly TRBD2 (6 bases). Germline V gene sequence: CDR1 SNHLY, CDR2 FYNNEI. This CDR3 contains 14 residues. Trimming removed 6 bases from V and 2 bases from J, with 12 bases in between. CDR3 residues: CASRGGRVTDTQYF. CDR3 sequence (DNA): TGTGCCAGCAGAGGAGGGCGGGTCACAGATACGCAGTATTTT.

This chain uses TRBV28 with TRBJ2-1; TRBD1 matches at 7 bases. With V trimmed by 6 bases and J by 3 bases, 5 bases remained unmatched. The CDR3 runs to 14 residues. Germline CDR1 MDHEN, CDR2 SYDVKM. Written as DNA, the CDR3 is TGTGCCAGCAGAAGACAGGGTTTCTACAATGAGCAGTTCTTC. This gives the protein CASRRQGFYNEQFF. The variable domain in full, with the rest retrieved from reference TRBV28 and TRBJ2-1, is DVKVTQSSRYLVKRTGEKVFLECVQDMDHENMFWYRQDPGLGLRLIYFSYDVKMKEKGDIPEGYSVSREKKERFSLILESASTNQTSMYLCASRRQGFYNEQFFGPGTRLTVL.

The rearrangement uses TRBV4-1 and TRBJ2-2; D tentatively reads TRBD1 or TRBD2 (5 bases each). The V and J ends lost 3 bases and 1 base respectively, with 12 bases between them. The CDR3 extends over 16 amino acids. Germline V gene data show CDR1 as MGHRA and CDR2 as YSYEKL. The CDR3 reads CASSQDGTQNTGELFF. The CDR3, as DNA: TGCGCCAGCAGCCAGGATGGGACCCAGAACACCGGGGAGCTGTTTTTT.

The CDR3 DNA is TGTGCCAGCAGCATTCCGACAGGGAACTATGGCTACACCTTC. This translates into CASSIPTGNYGYTF. This chain links TRBV21-1 with TRBJ1-2; the D call TRBD1 from the table was never checked on the DNA. TRBV21-1 is classified as a pseudogene. CDR3 size: 14 residues.

The chain employs TRBV6-5 and TRBJ2-7, with 9 bases matching TRBD2. CDR1 MNHEY and CDR2 SVGAGI come from the germline V gene. This CDR3 comprises 16 residues. After removal of 0 bases from V and 7 bases from J, the junction contained 10 bases not matched to a gene. The CDR3 nucleotides read TGTGCCAGCAGTTACTCGAGGGCTAGCGGGATAGGAGAGCAGTACTTC. Amino acid sequence: CASSYSRASGIGEQYF.

V usage is TRBV10-3 and J usage is TRBJ1-5; D remains unclear. The CDR3 covers 14 residues. Trimming took off 2 bases at V and 0 bases at J, with 5 bases between the two ends. Germline lookup yields CDR1 ENHRY and CDR2 SYGVKD. CDR3 bases: TGTGCCATCAGTGAGGGCCATAGCAATCAGCCCCAGCATTTT. Translated: CAISEGHSNQPQHF.

This clone was observed once. V gene TRBV11-2 combines with J gene TRBJ1-1; D uncertain. The CDR3 has 16 residues. Trimming removed 3 bases from V and 2 bases from J, with 16 bases in between. Germline V gene sequence: CDR1 SGHAT, CDR2 FQNNGV. CDR3 in DNA: TGTGCCAGCAGCTTTTGGAAGGCGGACCCTAACACTGAAGCTTTCTTT. Translating gives CASSFWKADPNTEAFF.

The V and J genes are TRBV7-3 and TRBJ2-1; D possibly corresponds to TRBD2 (5 bases). CDR1 SGHTA and CDR2 FQGTGA come from the germline V gene. Trimming pared 9 bases from V and 2 bases from J, leaving 14 bases between. The CDR3 is 14 residues long. CDR3 nucleotide sequence: TGTGCCAGAAGCGGTCTCCTTGCCTACAATGAGCAGTTCTTC. Protein sequence: CARSGLLAYNEQFF.

A single count supports this clone. The rearrangement joins TRBV27 to TRBJ2-1, with D perhaps matching TRBD1 (6 bases). With 9 bases removed from V and 10 bases from J, the gap between germline ends came to 25 bases. Germline values: CDR1 MNHEY, CDR2 SMNVEV (reference sequence). The CDR3 runs 15 residues. The CDR3 sequence is CASAPGNRAPWEQFF. CDR3 DNA: TGTGCCAGTGCCCCCGGAAACAGGGCCCCCTGGGAGCAGTTCTTC.

Concerning this clone itself: This specimen includes other DNA sequences encoding the same CDR3. V is TRBV9 and J is TRBJ2-3; 10 bases fit TRBD1. V dropped 4 bases and J dropped 1; count of bases not matched to a gene: 3. Germline CDR1 is SGDLS and CDR2 is YYNGEE. There are 15 residues in the CDR3. The CDR3 coding sequence is TGTGCCAGCAGCCCAGGGACAGGGGGCACAGATACGCAGTATTTT. Its protein product is CASSPGTGGTDTQYF.

Only a few counts were recorded for this clone. V is TRBV19 and J is TRBJ1-1, with TRBD1 identical over 10 bases. The germline V gene encodes CDR1 LNHDA and CDR2 SQIVND (reference sequence). With V trimmed by 4 bases and J by 3 bases, 5 bases remained unmatched. This CDR3 is built from 15 residues. The DNA for the CDR3 is TGTGCCAGTAGTAGGGGACAGGGGATTGACACTGAAGCTTTCTTT. Residues: CASSRGQGIDTEAFF. Drawing the rest from reference TRBV19 and TRBJ1-1, the complete variable domain is DGGITQSPKYLFRKEGQNVTLSCEQNLNHDAMYWYRQDPGQGLRLIYYSQIVNDFQKGDIAEGYSVSREKKESFPLTVTSAQKNPTAFYLCASSRGQGIDTEAFFGQGTRLTVV.

The rearrangement joins TRBV27 to TRBJ2-5; 11 bases are a match to TRBD2. The CDR3 runs 14 residues. The germline V gene has CDR1 MNHEY and CDR2 SMNVEV (reference sequence). With V trimmed by 10 bases and J by 5 bases, 9 bases remained unmatched. CDR3 protein: CATSPTSGMETQYF. In DNA, the CDR3 is TGTGCCACCTCCCCGACTAGCGGGATGGAGACCCAGTACTTC.